The following is a T cell receptor beta chain sequence with its context. The junction departs from the called germline gene at one end, perhaps through a read error. This sample was taken from a study of blood T cells in healthy people across ages. Next came a second PCR, run for about 7 to 12 cycles, which used a sample-barcoded 5' primer along with a J-beta primer mix. TCRdb re-called the 5' RACE reads through MiXCR, storing one row per CDR3 protein. The profile covers 1.8 million or so distinct CDR3 sequences, with around 40% appearing a single time and roughly 23% taken by the ten largest. Sequencing input: blood. The TCR comes from a human donor in good health.

The CDR3 DNA reads as TGCAGTGCTAGGGATCAGATCCCCTACAATGCGCAGTTCTTC. Its translation is CSARDQIPYNAQFF. V gene TRBV20-1 combines with J gene TRBJ2-1; no definite D call. The CDR3 length is 14 residues. The germline V gene has CDR1 DFQATT and CDR2 SNEGSKA (reference sequence).